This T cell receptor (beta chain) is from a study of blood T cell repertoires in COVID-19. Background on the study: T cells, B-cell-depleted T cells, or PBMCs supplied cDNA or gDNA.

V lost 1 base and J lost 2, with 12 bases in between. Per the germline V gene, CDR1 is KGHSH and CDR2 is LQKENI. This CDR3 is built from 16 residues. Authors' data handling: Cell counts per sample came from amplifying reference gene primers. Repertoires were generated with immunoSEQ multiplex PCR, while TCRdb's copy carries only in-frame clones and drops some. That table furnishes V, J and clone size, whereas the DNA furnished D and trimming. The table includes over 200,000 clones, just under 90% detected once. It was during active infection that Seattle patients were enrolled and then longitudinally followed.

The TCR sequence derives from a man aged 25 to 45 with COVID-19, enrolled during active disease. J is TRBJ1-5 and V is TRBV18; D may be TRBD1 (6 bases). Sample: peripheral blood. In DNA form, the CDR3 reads TGTGCCAGCTCACCACTTGGGGGGGCCCGCAATCAGCCCCAGCATTTT. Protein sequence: CASSPLGGARNQPQHF.